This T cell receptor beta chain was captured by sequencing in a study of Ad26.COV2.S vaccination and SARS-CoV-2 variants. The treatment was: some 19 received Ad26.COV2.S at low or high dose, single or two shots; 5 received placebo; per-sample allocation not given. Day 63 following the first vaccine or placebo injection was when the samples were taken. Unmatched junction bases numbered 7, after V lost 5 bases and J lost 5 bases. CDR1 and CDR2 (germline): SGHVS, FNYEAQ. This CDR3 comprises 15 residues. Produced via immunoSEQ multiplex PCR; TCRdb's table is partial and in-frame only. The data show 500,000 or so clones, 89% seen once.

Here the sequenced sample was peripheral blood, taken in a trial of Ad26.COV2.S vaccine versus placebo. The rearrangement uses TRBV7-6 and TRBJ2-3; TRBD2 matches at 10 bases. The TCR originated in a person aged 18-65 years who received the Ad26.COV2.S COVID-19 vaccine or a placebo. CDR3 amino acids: CASSPAGGLGDTQYF. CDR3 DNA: TGTGCCAGCAGCCCAGCGGGGGGGCTAGGAGATACGCAGTATTTT.